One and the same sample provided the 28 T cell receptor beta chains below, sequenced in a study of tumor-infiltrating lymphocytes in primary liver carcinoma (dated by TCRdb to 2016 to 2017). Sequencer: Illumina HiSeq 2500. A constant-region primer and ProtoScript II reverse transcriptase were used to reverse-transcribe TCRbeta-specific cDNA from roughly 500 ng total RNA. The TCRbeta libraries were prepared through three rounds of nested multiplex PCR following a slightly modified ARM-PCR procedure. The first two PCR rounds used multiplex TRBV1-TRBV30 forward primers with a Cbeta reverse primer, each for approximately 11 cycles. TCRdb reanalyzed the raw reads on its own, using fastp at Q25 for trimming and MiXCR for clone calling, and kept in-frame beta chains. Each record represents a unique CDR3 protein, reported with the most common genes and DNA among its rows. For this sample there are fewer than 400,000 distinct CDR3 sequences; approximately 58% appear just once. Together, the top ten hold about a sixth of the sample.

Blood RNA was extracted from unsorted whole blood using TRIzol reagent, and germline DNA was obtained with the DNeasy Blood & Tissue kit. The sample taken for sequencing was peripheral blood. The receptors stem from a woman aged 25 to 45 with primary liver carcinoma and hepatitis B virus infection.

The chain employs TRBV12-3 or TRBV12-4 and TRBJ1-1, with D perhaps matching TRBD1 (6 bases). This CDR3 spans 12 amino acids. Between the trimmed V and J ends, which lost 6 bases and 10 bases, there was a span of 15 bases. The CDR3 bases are TGTGCCAGCAGCCCCCGGACAGCGCCAGCTTTCTTT. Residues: CASSPRTAPAFF.

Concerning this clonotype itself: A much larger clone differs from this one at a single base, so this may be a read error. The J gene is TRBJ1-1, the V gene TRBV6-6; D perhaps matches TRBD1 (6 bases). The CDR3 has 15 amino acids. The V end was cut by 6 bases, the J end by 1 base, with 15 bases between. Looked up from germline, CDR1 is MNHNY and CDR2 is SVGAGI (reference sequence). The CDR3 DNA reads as TGTGCCAGCAGCCCCGCGGACAGAAAGAACACTGAAGCTTTCTTT. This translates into CASSPADRKNTEAFF.

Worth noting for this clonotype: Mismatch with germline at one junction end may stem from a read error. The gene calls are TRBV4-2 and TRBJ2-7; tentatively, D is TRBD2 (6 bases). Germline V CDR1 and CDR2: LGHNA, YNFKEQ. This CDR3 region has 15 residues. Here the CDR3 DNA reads TGTGCCGGCAGCCAAACCACGCTAGACCCCCGGGAGCAATACTTC. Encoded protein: CAGSQTTLDPREQYF.

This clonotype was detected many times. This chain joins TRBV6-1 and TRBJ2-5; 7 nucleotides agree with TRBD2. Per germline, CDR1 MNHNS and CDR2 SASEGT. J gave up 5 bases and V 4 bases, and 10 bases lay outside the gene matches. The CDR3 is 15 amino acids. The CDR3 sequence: CASSVGMRGGETQYF. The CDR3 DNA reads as TGTGCCAGCAGTGTGGGAATGCGGGGAGGGGAGACCCAGTACTTC.

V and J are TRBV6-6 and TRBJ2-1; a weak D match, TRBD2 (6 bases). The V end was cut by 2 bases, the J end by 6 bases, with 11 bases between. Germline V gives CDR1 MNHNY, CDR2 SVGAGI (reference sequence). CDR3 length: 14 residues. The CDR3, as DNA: TGTGCCAGCAGTTACGGGGGGTCGGTCAATGAGCAGTTCTTC. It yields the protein CASSYGGSVNEQFF.

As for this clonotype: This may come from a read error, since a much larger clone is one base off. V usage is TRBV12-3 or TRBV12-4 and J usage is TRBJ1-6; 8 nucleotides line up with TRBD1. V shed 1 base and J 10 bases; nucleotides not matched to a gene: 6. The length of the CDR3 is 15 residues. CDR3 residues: CASSLEGQGRSPLHF. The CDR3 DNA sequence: TGTGCCAGCAGTTTAGAAGGACAGGGAAGATCACCCCTCCACTTT.

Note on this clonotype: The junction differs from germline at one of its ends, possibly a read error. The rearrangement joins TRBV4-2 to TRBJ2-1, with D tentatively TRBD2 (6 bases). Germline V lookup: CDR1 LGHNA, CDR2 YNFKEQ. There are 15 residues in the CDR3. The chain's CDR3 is CASSQTSGRSDEQLF. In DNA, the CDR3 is TGTGCCAGCAGCCAGACTAGTGGGAGATCGGATGAGCAGCTCTTC.

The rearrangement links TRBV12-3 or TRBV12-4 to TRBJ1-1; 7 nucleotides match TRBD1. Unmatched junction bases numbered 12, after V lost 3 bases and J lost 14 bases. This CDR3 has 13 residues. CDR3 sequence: CASSFGTGERAFF. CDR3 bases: TGTGCCAGCAGTTTCGGCACAGGGGAGAGAGCCTTCTTT.

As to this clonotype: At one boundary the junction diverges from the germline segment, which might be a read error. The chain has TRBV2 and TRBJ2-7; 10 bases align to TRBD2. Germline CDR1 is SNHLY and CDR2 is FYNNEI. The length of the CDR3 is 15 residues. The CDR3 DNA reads TGTGTCAGCAGTGAAACCGGACTAGCGGCCTTCGAGCAGTACTTC. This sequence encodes CVSSETGLAAFEQYF.

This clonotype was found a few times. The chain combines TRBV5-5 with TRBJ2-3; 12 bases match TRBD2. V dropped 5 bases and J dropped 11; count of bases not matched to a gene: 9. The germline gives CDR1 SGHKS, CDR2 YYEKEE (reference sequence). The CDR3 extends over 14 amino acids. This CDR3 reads CASRLAGGQKEQYF. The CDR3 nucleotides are TGTGCCAGCAGACTAGCGGGAGGACAAAAAGAGCAGTATTTT. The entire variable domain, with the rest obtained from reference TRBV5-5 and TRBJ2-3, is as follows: DAGVTQSPTHLIKTRGQQVTLRCSPISGHKSVSWYQQVLGQGPQFIFQYYEKEERGRGNFPDRFSARQFPNYSSELNVNALLLGDSALYLCASRLAGGQKEQYFGPGTRLTVL.

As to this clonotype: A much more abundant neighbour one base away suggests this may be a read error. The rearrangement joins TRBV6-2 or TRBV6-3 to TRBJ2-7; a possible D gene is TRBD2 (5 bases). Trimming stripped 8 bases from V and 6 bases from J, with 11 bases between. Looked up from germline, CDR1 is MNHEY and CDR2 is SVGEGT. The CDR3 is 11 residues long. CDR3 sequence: CASADLVEQYF. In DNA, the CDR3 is TGTGCCAGCGCGGACTTGGTCGAGCAGTACTTC.

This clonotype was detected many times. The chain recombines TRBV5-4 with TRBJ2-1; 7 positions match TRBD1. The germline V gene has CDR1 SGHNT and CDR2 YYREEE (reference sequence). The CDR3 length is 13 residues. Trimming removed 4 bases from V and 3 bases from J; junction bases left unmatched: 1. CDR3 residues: CASSRDSYNEQFF. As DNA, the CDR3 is TGTGCCAGCAGCAGGGACAGCTACAATGAGCAGTTCTTC.

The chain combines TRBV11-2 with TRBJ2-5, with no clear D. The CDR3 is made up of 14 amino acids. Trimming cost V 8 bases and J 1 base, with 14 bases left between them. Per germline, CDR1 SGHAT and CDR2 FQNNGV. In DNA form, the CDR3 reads TGTGCCAGCGGCTCAGACACGGTCCAAGAGACCCAGTACTTC. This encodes CASGSDTVQETQYF.

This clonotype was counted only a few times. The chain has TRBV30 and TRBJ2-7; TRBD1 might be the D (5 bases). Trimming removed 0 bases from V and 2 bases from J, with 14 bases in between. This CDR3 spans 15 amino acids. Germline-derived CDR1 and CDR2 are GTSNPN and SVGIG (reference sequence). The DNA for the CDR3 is TGTGCCTGGAGTGTACAGGAGTTACCCACCTACGAGCAGTACTTC. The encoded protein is CAWSVQELPTYEQYF.

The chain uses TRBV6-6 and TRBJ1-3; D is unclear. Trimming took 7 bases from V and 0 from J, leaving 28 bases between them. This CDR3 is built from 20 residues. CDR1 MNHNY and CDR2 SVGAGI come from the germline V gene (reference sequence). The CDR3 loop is CASTSRRGSGLPSSGNTIYF. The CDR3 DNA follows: TGTGCCAGCACCTCAAGACGGGGAAGTGGGTTACCGTCCTCTGGAAACACCATATATTTT.

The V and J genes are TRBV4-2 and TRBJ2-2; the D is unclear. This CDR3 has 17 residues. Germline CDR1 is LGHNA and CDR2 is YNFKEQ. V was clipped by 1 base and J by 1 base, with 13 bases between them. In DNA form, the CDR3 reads TGTGCCAGCAGCCAAGCCCAAACCTCCCTGAACACCGGGGAGCTGTTTTTT. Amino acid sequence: CASSQAQTSLNTGELFF.

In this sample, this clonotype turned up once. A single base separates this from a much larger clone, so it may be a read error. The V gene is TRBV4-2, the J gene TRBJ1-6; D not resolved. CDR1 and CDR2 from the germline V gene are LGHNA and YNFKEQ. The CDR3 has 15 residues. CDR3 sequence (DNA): TGTGCCATCAGCCAAGAGAACATTTATAATTCACCCCTCCACTTT. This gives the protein CAISQENIYNSPLHF.

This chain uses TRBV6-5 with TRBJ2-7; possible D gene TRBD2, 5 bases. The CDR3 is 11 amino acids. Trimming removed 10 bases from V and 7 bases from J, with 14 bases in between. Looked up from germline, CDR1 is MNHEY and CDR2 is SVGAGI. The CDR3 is CANSERGEQYF. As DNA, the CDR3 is TGTGCCAACAGCGAACGAGGGGAGCAGTACTTC.

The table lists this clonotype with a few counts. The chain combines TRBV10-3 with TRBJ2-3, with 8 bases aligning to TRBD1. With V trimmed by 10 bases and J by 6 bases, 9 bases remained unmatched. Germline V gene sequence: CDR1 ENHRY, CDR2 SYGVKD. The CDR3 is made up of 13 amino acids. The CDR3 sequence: CATGGPLLDTQYF. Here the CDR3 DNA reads TGTGCCACAGGGGGCCCCCTTCTTGATACGCAGTATTTT.

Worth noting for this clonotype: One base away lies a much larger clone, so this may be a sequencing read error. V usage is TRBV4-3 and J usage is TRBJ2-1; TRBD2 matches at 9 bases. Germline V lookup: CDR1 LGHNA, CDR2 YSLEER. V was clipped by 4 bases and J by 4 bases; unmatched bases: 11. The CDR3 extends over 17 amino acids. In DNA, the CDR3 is TGCGCCAGCAGCCGCGACGCGAGACTAGCGGCTTACAATGAGCAGTTCTTC. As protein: CASSRDARLAAYNEQFF.

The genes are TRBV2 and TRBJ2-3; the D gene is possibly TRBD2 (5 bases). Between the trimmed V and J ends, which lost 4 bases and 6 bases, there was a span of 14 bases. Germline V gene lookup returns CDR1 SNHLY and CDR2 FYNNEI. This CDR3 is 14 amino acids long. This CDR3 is CASSGSSRRDTQYF. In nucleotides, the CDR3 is TGTGCCAGCAGTGGCTCCTCCCGGAGGGATACGCAGTATTTT.

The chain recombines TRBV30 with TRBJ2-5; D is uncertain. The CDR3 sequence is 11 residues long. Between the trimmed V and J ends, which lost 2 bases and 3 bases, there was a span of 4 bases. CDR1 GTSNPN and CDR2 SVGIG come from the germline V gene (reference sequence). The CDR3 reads CAWSPKETQYF. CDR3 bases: TGTGCCTGGAGTCCGAAAGAGACCCAGTACTTC.

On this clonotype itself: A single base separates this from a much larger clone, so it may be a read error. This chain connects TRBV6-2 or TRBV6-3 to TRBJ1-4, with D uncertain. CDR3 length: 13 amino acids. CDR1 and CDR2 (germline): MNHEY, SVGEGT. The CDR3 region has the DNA TGTGACAGCAGTTACTCGCTGAATGAAAAACTGTTTTTT. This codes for CDSSYSLNEKLFF.

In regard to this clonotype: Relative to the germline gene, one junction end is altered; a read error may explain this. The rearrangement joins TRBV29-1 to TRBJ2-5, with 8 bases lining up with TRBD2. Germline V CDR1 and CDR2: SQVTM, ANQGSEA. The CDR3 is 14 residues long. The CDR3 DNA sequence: TGTAGCGGGAACAGGCTGGGCCACCAAGAGACCCTGTACTTC. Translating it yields CSGNRLGHQETLYF.

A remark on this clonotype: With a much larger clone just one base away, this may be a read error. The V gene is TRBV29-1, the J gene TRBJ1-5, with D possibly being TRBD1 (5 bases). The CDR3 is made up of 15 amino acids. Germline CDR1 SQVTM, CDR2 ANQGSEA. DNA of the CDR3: TGCAGCGTTGAGGCAGGGTCAGGAGGCAATCAGCCCCAGCTTTTT. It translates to CSVEAGSGGNQPQLF.

CDR3 residues: CASSLAWTGSYEQYF. Written as DNA, the CDR3 is TGTGCCAGCAGCTTAGCTTGGACAGGGAGCTACGAGCAGTACTTC. This chain uses TRBV11-3 with TRBJ2-7; 8 bases line up with TRBD1. The trim removed 1 base at V and 3 bases at J, leaving 5 bases unmatched. The CDR3 has 15 residues. The germline V gene encodes CDR1 SGHNT and CDR2 YENEEA.

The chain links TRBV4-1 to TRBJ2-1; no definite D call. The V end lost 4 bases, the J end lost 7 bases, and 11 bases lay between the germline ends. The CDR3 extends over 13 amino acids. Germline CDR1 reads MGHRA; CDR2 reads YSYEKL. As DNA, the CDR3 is TGCGCCAGCAGCCGAGTGAATGATAATGAGCAGTTCTTC. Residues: CASSRVNDNEQFF.

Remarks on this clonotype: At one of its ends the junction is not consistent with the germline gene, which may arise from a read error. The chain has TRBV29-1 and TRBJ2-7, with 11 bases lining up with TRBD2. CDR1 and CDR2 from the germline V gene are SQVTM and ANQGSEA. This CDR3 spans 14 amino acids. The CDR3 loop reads CNVELLAGVGEQYF. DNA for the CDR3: TGCAACGTTGAATTACTAGCGGGAGTTGGGGAGCAGTACTTC.